One sample yielded the 26 T cell receptor beta chains listed below, sequenced in a study of neurological immune-mediated disorders. TCRdb re-analysed the 5' RACE reads in MiXCR, keeping a single row per CDR3 protein. Here the sample spans about 70,000 distinct CDR3 sequences, approximately 5% being singletons. Sample: PBMCs. These receptors were taken from a woman in her 70s with multiple sclerosis.

This clonotype was detected many times. The V call is TRBV6-5, the J call TRBJ1-1, with D possibly being TRBD1 (5 bases). The V gene's germline CDR1 is MNHEY and CDR2 SVGAGI. Trimming took off 5 bases at V and 4 bases at J, with 14 bases between the two ends. The CDR3 is 14 residues long. The CDR3 DNA follows: TGTGCCAGCAGTAAGACAGATTGGGTCACTGAAGCTTTCTTT. It specifies CASSKTDWVTEAFF.

On this clonotype itself: This may stem from a read error, because a much larger clone lies one nucleotide away. The genes are TRBV20-1 and TRBJ2-5, with 11 bases identical to TRBD2. Looked up from germline, CDR1 is DFQATT and CDR2 is SNEGSKA (reference sequence). The CDR3 is made up of 13 amino acids. The CDR3 loop is CSLKTSGRENQYF. The DNA for the CDR3 is TGCAGTCTCAAAACTAGCGGGAGAGAGAACCAGTACTTC.

This clonotype was picked up many times. This chain connects TRBV6-5 to TRBJ2-1; TRBD2 is a possible D gene (6 bases). V lost 7 bases and J 15 bases, leaving 16 bases between the germline ends. The CDR3 consists of 11 residues. The germline V gene encodes CDR1 MNHEY and CDR2 SVGAGI. The chain's CDR3 is CASTGGVGRFF. CDR3 coding DNA: TGTGCCAGCACCGGCGGGGTGGGTCGGTTCTTC.

The V call is TRBV7-2, the J call TRBJ2-1, with 8 bases lining up with TRBD2. This CDR3 contains 16 residues. Germline assignment: CDR1 SGHTA and CDR2 FQGNSA. Trimming took 3 bases from V and 12 from J; bases not matched to a gene: 16. CDR3 amino acids: CASSFGRTGGEGLQFF. DNA of the CDR3: TGTGCCAGCAGCTTCGGGAGAACGGGAGGGGAAGGGCTGCAGTTCTTC.

This clonotype was seen many times. J is TRBJ1-5 and V is TRBV4-1; 7 nucleotides line up with TRBD1. This CDR3 is built from 15 residues. The junction had 10 bases not matched to a gene; V was cut back by 6 bases and J by 5 bases. The germline CDR1 and CDR2 sequences are MGHRA and YSYEKL. In DNA, the CDR3 is TGCGCCAGCAGGGGCGGGACAGAAAAGTATCAGCCCCAGCATTTT. It is translated as CASRGGTEKYQPQHF.

Only one count was recorded for this clonotype. This chain uses TRBV18 with TRBJ1-1; possibly TRBD1 for D (6 bases). In germline, CDR1 is KGHSH, CDR2 LQKENI. The CDR3 is 16 residues long. The V end lost 3 bases, the J end lost 1 base, and 15 bases lay between the germline ends. The CDR3: CASSPRQDISNTEAFF. CDR3 bases: TGTGCCAGCTCACCCCGACAGGACATCTCGAACACTGAAGCTTTCTTT. The variable domain in full, completed from reference TRBV18 and TRBJ1-1, reads NAGVMQNPRHLVRRRGQEARLRCSPMKGHSHVYWYRQLPEEGLKFMVYLQKENIIDESGMPKERFSAEFPKEGPSILRIQQVVRGDSAAYFCASSPRQDISNTEAFFGQGTRLTVV.

This clonotype was seen repeatedly, ten times or more. This chain joins TRBV27 and TRBJ2-2, with D hard to call. CDR1 MNHEY and CDR2 SMNVEV come from the germline V gene (reference sequence). The V end lost 2 bases, the J end lost 6 bases, and 7 bases lay between the germline ends. There are 13 residues in the CDR3. CDR3: CASSLIGAGELFF. The CDR3 DNA sequence: TGTGCCAGCAGTTTAATTGGGGCCGGGGAGCTGTTTTTT.

Ten or more counts support this clonotype. The chain has TRBV20-1 and TRBJ2-1; D is undetermined. V was clipped by 3 bases and J by 0 bases, with 15 bases between them. The CDR3 has 16 residues. From germline, CDR1 is DFQATT and CDR2 SNEGSKA (reference sequence). The CDR3 is CSARQMTFSSYNEQFF. CDR3 nucleotide sequence: TGCAGTGCTAGGCAAATGACTTTTAGCTCCTACAATGAGCAGTTCTTC.

The table lists this clonotype with a few counts. This chain joins TRBV9 and TRBJ2-1; D is undetermined. Germline V gene lookup returns CDR1 SGDLS and CDR2 YYNGEE. This CDR3 is 15 amino acids long. Trimming removed 0 bases from V and 0 bases from J, with 7 bases in between. Here the CDR3 reads CASSVVPSSYNEQFF. CDR3 bases: TGTGCCAGCAGCGTAGTCCCGAGCTCCTACAATGAGCAGTTCTTC.

In its sample, this clonotype was seen many times. CDR3 DNA: TGTGCCAGCAGTTTGGTCAGGGAGAACACTGAAGCTTTCTTT. This sequence encodes CASSLVRENTEAFF. The chain carries TRBV12-3 or TRBV12-4 and TRBJ1-1, with D perhaps matching TRBD1 (5 bases). This CDR3 spans 14 amino acids. Trimming pared 3 bases from V and 1 base from J, leaving 9 bases between.

This clonotype was counted ten times or more. The chain carries TRBV7-7 and TRBJ2-1, with 7 bases aligning to TRBD2. The germline V gene encodes CDR1 SSHAT and CDR2 FNYEAQ (reference sequence). The CDR3 length is 15 residues. Trimming removed 0 bases from V and 4 bases from J; junction bases left unmatched: 3. The CDR3 DNA reads as TGTGCCAGCAGCTTAGCGGGAGGGCCTTACAATGAGCAGTTCTTC. Translation gives CASSLAGGPYNEQFF.

The chain carries TRBV4-2 and TRBJ2-3; 10 bases are a match to TRBD2. The CDR3 loop spans 17 amino acids. The junction had 7 bases not matched to a gene; V was cut back by 0 bases and J by 4 bases. Germline loops: CDR1 LGHNA, CDR2 YNFKEQ. The CDR3 DNA reads as TGTGCCAGCAGCCAAGAGTCCCTAGCGGGAGAGGCAGATACGCAGTATTTT. This encodes CASSQESLAGEADTQYF.

This clonotype was recorded a few times. This sequence joins TRBV7-6 and TRBJ1-1; D gene unclear. The CDR3 covers 15 residues. V lost 1 base and J 0 bases, leaving 9 bases between the germline ends. Germline-derived CDR1 and CDR2 are SGHVS and FNYEAQ. The CDR3 reads CASSLERGVNTEAFF. CDR3 in DNA: TGTGCCAGCAGCTTAGAGCGGGGTGTGAACACTGAAGCTTTCTTT.

This clonotype occurred many times. V is TRBV5-1 and J is TRBJ2-5, with D perhaps matching TRBD1 or TRBD2 (5 bases each). Per the germline V gene, CDR1 is SGHRS and CDR2 is YFSETQ. This CDR3 comprises 15 residues. With 1 base removed from V and 5 bases from J, the gap between germline ends came to 15 bases. CDR3 loop: CASSLKPRDGETQYF. The CDR3 DNA follows: TGCGCCAGCAGCTTGAAGCCTAGGGACGGGGAGACCCAGTACTTC.

In this sample, this clonotype turned up many times. V usage is TRBV12-3 or TRBV12-4 and J usage is TRBJ1-5, with 8 bases aligning to TRBD1. The ends lost 6 bases at V and 6 bases at J; junction bases unmatched: 10. This CDR3 is 15 amino acids long. CDR3 in amino acids: CASSLEGRGRQPQHF. CDR3 DNA: TGTGCCAGCAGCCTCGAGGGCAGGGGGCGTCAGCCCCAGCATTTT.

This clonotype was detected many times. This chain uses TRBV20-1 with TRBJ2-1, with 10 bases matching TRBD2. This CDR3 region has 13 residues. With V trimmed by 0 bases and J by 8 bases, 1 base remained unmatched. The germline gives CDR1 DFQATT, CDR2 SNEGSKA (reference sequence). CDR3 sequence: CSARDSGRHEQFF. CDR3 coding DNA: TGCAGTGCTAGAGATAGCGGGAGGCATGAGCAGTTCTTC.

This clonotype was detected many times. The chain couples TRBV12-3 or TRBV12-4 to TRBJ1-1; no clear D. There are 12 residues in the CDR3. Between the trimmed V and J ends, which lost 6 bases and 7 bases, there was a span of 12 bases. The CDR3 DNA sequence: TGTGCCAGCAGCCCTACGGGGTATGAAGCTTTCTTT. Amino acid sequence: CASSPTGYEAFF.

This clonotype turned up a few times. The V and J genes are TRBV2 and TRBJ1-2; TRBD1 matches at 8 bases. Trimming removed 3 bases from V and 4 bases from J; junction bases left unmatched: 13. CDR3 length equals 17 residues. Germline CDR1 and CDR2: SNHLY and FYNNEI. CDR3 protein: CASSDTGRGHDSYGYTF. The CDR3 nucleotides are TGTGCCAGCAGTGATACGGGCAGGGGGCACGACAGCTATGGCTACACCTTC.

In its sample, this clonotype was seen many times. V and J are TRBV6-2 or TRBV6-3 and TRBJ2-1; weak D call: TRBD1 (6 bases). This CDR3 spans 14 amino acids. The ends were cut back, 6 bases at V and 0 bases at J, with 9 bases in the middle. The V gene's germline CDR1 is MNHEY and CDR2 SVGEGT. CDR3 residues: CASRADSSYNEQFF. CDR3 DNA sequence: TGTGCCAGCAGAGCGGACAGCTCCTACAATGAGCAGTTCTTC.

This clonotype was counted only a few times. The chain is built from TRBV7-2 and TRBJ2-1, with a tentative D call TRBD1 (5 bases). Germline CDR1 SGHTA, CDR2 FQGNSA. This CDR3 has 15 residues. Deletions cut 2 bases from V and 6 bases from J, with 14 bases between. The CDR3 DNA reads as TGTGCCAGCAGCTTAAATACAGGCGGCGGCAATGAGCAGTTCTTC. As protein: CASSLNTGGGNEQFF.

This clonotype was seen many times. The V call is TRBV5-1, the J call TRBJ2-5; D uncertain. The CDR3 is 12 amino acids. Between the trimmed V and J ends, which lost 4 bases and 5 bases, there was a span of 9 bases. Germline lookup yields CDR1 SGHRS and CDR2 YFSETQ. DNA of the CDR3: TGCGCCAGCAGCGAAGCCTTGGAGACCCAGTACTTC. Amino acid sequence: CASSEALETQYF.

This clonotype was seen repeatedly, ten times or more. This chain connects TRBV12-3 or TRBV12-4 to TRBJ1-1; D possibly corresponds to TRBD1 (5 bases). The CDR3 is 13 amino acids. V was cut by 0 bases and J by 5 bases, with 7 bases left in between. Here the CDR3 DNA reads TGTGCCAGCAGTTTAGCCCCAGGGACTGAAGCTTTCTTT. Encoded protein: CASSLAPGTEAFF.

This clonotype was recorded at least ten times. The V and J genes are TRBV5-5 and TRBJ2-3; D possibly corresponds to TRBD2 (6 bases). Per germline, CDR1 SGHKS and CDR2 YYEKEE (reference sequence). CDR3 size: 15 residues. V lost 0 bases and J lost 2, with 10 bases in between. The CDR3 is CASSLVPGVTDTQYF. The DNA for the CDR3 is TGTGCCAGCAGCTTGGTCCCGGGAGTCACAGATACGCAGTATTTT.

This clonotype was detected many times. V is TRBV7-9 and J is TRBJ2-2, with 10 nucleotides matching TRBD2. This CDR3 spans 19 amino acids. The V gene's germline CDR1 is SEHNR and CDR2 FQNEAQ (reference sequence). With 3 bases clipped from V and 1 base from J, the junction kept 11 bases outside the gene matches. For the CDR3, the DNA is TGTGCCAGCAGCTTGGGTAGAGCGGGAGGGCCTAAGAACACCGGGGAGCTGTTTTTT. This codes for CASSLGRAGGPKNTGELFF.

This clonotype was picked up many times. The rearrangement links TRBV5-1 to TRBJ2-2, with TRBD1 matching 8 bases. The germline V gene encodes CDR1 SGHRS and CDR2 YFSETQ. The CDR3 spans 14 residues. With V trimmed by 3 bases and J by 5 bases, 3 bases remained unmatched. The CDR3 DNA follows: TGCGCCAGCAGCTACGGGACAGGAACCGGGGAGCTGTTTTTT. The encoded protein is CASSYGTGTGELFF. The variable domain in full, with the rest retrieved from reference TRBV5-1 and TRBJ2-2, is KAGVTQTPRYLIKTRGQQVTLSCSPISGHRSVSWYQQTPGQGLQFLFEYFSETQRNKGNFPGRFSGRQFSNSRSEMNVSTLELGDSALYLCASSYGTGTGELFFGEGSRLTVL.

This clonotype was seen many times. The chain has TRBV7-2 and TRBJ2-3; D is ambiguous. The CDR3 contains 15 residues. The V end lost 5 bases, the J end lost 1 base, and 13 bases lay between the germline ends. Germline CDR1 is SGHTA and CDR2 is FQGNSA. The CDR3 reads CASSIGTPRTDTQYF. The CDR3 DNA sequence: TGTGCCAGCAGCATAGGAACCCCACGCACAGATACGCAGTATTTT.